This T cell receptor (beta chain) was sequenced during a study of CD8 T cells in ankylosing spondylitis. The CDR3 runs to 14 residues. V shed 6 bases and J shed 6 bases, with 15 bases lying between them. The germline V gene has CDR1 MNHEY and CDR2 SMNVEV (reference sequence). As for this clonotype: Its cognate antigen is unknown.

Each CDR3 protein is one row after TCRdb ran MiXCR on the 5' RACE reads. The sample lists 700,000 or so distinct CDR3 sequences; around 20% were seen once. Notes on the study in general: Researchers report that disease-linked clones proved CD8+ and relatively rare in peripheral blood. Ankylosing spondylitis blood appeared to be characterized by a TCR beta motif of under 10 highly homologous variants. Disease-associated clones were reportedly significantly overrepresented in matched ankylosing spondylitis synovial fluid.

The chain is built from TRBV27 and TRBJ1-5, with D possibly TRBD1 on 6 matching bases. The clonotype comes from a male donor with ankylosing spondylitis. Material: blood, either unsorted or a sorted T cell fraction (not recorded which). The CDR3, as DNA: TGTGCCAGCAGCGGTTCAGGGGCCGGTCAGCCCCAGCATTTT. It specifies CASSGSGAGQPQHF.